This T cell receptor (beta chain) was obtained from a study of blood T cell repertoires in COVID-19. The repertoire was sequenced with immunoSEQ multiplex PCR; TCRdb's copy has only in-frame clones and lacks some. The sample has 90,000 to 140,000 clones, around 81% seen once. The CDR3 extends over 14 amino acids. Germline CDR1 reads SGHTA; CDR2 reads FQGNSA. The junction had 1 base not matched to a gene; V was cut back by 4 bases and J by 1 base. The clonotype comes from a man older than 75 with acute or convalescent COVID-19. Sequenced input: peripheral blood. The genes are TRBV7-2 and TRBJ2-3; TRBD1 agrees at 8 bases. Here the CDR3 DNA reads TGTGCCAGCAGCTCGGACAGGGGCACAGATACGCAGTATTTT. It encodes CASSSDRGTDTQYF.